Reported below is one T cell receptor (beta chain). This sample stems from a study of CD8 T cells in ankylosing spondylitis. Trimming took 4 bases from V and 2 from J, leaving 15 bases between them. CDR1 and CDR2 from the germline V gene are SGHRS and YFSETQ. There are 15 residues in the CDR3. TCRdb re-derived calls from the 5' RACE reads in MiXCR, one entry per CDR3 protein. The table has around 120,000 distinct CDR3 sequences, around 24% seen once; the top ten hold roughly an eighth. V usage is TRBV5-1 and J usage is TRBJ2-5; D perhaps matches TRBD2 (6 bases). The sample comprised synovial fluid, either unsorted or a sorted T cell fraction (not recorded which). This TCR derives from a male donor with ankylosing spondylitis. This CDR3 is CASSRRGRLQETQYF. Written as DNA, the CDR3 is TGCGCCAGCAGCCGGAGGGGCAGGCTACAAGAGACCCAGTACTTC.